The present TCR beta chain was sequenced within a study of patients and donors after allogeneic stem cell transplantation. There are a few counts of this clonotype. TCRdb redid the calling of the RT-PCR reads with MiXCR, one entry per CDR3 protein. Counted here are hundreds of thousands of distinct CDR3 sequences, 16% occurring once; the ten biggest clones make up 6% to 8%. V was pared by 1 base and J by 6 bases, with 5 bases of the junction left unmatched. CDR1 MNHEY and CDR2 SVGAGI come from the germline V gene. The CDR3 loop spans 15 amino acids. The clonotype originates from a human donor who was either an allogeneic HSCT recipient or a stem cell or donor lymphocyte infusion donor (not recorded which). It is not recorded whose cells these are; they may come from a transplant donor. The sample comprised blood, either unsorted or a sorted T cell fraction (not recorded which). The chain has TRBV6-5 and TRBJ2-2, with 7 positions matching TRBD2. The CDR3 nucleotides are TGTGCCAGCAGTTACTTGGGGGGAGGGGCCGGGGAGCTGTTTTTT. Translation: CASSYLGGGAGELFF.